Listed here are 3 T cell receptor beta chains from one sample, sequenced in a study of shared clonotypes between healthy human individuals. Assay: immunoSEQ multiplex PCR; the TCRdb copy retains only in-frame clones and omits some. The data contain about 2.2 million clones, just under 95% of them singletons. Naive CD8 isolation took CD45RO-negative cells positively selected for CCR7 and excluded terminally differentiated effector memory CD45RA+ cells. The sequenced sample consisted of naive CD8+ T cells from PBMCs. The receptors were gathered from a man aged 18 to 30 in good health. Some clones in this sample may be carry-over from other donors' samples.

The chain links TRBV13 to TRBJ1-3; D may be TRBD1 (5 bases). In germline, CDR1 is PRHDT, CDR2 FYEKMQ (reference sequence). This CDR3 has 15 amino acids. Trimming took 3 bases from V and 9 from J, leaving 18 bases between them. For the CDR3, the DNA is TGTGCCAGCAGCTTCTCTTCAGAGGTCGGGGGCACCATATATTTT. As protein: CASSFSSEVGGTIYF.

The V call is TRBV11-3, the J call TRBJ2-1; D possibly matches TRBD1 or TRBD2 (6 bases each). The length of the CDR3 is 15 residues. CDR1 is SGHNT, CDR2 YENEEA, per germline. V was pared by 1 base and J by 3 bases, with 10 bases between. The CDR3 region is CASSLAGAVYNEQFF. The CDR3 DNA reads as TGTGCCAGCAGCTTAGCGGGGGCAGTCTACAATGAGCAGTTCTTC.

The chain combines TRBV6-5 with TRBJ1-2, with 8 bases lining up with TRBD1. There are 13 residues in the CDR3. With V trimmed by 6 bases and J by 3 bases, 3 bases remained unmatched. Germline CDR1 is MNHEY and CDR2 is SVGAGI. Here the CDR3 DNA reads TGTGCCAGCAGACTGACAGGGGACTATGGCTACACCTTC. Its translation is CASRLTGDYGYTF.